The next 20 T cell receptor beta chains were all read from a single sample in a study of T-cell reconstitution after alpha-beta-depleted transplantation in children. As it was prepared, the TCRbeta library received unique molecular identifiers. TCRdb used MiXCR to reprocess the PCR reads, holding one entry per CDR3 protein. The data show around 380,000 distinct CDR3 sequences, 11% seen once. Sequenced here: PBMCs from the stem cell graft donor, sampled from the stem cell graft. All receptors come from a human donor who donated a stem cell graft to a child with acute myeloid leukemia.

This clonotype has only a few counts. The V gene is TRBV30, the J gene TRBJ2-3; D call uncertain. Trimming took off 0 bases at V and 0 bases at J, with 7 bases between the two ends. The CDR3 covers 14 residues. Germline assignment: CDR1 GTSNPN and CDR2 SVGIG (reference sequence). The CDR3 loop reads CAWSVTASTDTQYF. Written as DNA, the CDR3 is TGTGCCTGGAGTGTCACTGCTAGCACAGATACGCAGTATTTT.

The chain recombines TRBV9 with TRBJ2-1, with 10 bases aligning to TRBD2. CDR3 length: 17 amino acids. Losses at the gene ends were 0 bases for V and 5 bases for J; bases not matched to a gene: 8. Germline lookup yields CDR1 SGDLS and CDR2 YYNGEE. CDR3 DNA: TGTGCCAGCAGCGTAGCTACTGCGAGCGGGGGGGACAATGAGCAGTTCTTC. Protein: CASSVATASGGDNEQFF.

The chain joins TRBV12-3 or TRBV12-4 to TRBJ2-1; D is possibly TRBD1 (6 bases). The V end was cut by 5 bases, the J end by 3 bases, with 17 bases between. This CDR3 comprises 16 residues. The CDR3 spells CASSLLQGRDYNEQFF. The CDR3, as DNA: TGTGCCAGCAGTCTCCTACAGGGTAGAGACTACAATGAGCAGTTCTTC.

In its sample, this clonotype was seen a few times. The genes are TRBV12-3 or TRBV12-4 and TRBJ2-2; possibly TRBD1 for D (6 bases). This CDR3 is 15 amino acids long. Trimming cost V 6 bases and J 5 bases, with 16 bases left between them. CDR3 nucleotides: TGTGCCAGCAGAAACCCCCAGGGGCGAACCGGGGAGCTGTTTTTT. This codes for CASRNPQGRTGELFF.

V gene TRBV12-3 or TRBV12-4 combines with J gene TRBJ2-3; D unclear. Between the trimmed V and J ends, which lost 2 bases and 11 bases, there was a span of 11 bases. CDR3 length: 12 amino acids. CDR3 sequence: CASSLTTLGQYF. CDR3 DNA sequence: TGTGCCAGCAGTTTAACCACTCTAGGGCAGTATTTT.

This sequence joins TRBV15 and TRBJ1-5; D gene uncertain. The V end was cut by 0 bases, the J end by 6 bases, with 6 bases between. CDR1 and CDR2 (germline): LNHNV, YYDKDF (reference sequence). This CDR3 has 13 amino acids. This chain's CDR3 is CATSRDWGQPQHF. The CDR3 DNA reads TGTGCCACCAGCAGAGATTGGGGTCAGCCCCAGCATTTT.

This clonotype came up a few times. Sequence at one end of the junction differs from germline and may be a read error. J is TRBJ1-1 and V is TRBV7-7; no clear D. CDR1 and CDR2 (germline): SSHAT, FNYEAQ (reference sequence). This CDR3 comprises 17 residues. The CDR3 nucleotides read TGTGCTAGCAGCTTAGCGCTTTTAGCCGGGATGAACACTGAAGCTTTCTTT. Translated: CASSLALLAGMNTEAFF.

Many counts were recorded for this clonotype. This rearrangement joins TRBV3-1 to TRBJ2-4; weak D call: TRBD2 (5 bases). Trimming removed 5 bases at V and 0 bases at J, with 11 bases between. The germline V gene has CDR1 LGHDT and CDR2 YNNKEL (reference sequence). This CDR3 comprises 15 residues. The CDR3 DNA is TGTGCCAGCAGCGAGGGAGCGCTAGCCAAAAACATTCAGTACTTC. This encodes CASSEGALAKNIQYF.

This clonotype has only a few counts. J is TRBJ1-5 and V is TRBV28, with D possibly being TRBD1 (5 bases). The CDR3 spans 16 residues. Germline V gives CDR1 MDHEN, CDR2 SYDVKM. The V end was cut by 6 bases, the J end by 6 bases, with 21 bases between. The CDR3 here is CASRGRQKRAPQPQHF. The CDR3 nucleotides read TGTGCCAGCAGGGGTAGACAGAAGCGAGCACCTCAGCCCCAGCATTTT.

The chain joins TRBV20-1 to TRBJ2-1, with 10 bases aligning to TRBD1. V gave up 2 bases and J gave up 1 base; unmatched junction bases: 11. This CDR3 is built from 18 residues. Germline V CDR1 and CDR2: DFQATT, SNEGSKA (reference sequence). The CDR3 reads CSARFTDRGIISYNEQFF. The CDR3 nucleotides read TGCAGTGCTAGATTTACGGACAGGGGGATTATATCCTACAATGAGCAGTTCTTC.

CDR3 sequence (DNA): TGTGCCAGCAGTTCCTCTCTCTACGAGCAGTACTTC. Its translation: CASSSSLYEQYF. This chain uses TRBV12-3 or TRBV12-4 with TRBJ2-7; D is unclear. V gave up 4 bases and J gave up 3 bases, with 7 bases separating them. The CDR3 has 12 amino acids.

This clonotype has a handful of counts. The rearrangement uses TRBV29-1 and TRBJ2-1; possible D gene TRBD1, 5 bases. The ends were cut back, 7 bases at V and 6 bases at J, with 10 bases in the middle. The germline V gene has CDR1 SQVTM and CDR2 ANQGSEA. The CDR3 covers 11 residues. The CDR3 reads CSARAFNEQFF. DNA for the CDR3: TGCAGCGCCAGGGCTTTCAATGAGCAGTTCTTC.

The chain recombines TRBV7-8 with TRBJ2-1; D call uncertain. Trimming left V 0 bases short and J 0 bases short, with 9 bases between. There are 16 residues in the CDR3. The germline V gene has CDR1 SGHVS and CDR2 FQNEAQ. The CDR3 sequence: CASSLAGWPSYNEQFF. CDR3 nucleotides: TGTGCCAGCAGCTTAGCTGGCTGGCCCTCCTACAATGAGCAGTTCTTC. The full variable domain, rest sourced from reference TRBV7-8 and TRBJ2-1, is GAGVSQSPRYKVAKRGQDVALRCDPISGHVSLFWYQQALGQGPEFLTYFQNEAQLDKSGLPSDRFFAERPEGSVSTLKIQRTQQEDSAVYLCASSLAGWPSYNEQFFGPGTRLTVL.

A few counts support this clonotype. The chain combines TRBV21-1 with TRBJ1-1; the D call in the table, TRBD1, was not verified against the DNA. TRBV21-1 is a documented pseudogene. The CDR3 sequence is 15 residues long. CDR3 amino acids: CASSEGQGGDTEAFF. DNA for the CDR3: TGTGCCAGCAGCGAAGGACAGGGAGGGGACACTGAAGCTTTCTTT.

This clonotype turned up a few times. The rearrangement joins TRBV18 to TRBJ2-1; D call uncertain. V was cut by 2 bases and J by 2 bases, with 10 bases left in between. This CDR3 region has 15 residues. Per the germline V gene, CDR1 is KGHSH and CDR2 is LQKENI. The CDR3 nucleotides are TGTGCCAGCTCACCAGCCACTGGGGCCTACAATGAGCAGTTCTTC. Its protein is CASSPATGAYNEQFF.

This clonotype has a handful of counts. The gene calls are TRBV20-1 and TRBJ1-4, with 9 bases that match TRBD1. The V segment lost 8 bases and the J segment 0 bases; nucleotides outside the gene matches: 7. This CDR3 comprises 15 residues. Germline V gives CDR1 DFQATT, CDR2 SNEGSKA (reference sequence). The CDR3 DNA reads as TGCAGTCCGTCACAGGGGGCCGCAACTAATGAAAAACTGTTTTTT. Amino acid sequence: CSPSQGAATNEKLFF.

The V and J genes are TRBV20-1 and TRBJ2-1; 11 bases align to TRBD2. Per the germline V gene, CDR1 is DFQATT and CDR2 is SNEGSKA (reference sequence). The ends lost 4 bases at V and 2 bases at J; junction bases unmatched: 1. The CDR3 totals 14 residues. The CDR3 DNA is TGCAGTGCTAATAGCGGGAGGGCCTACAATGAGCAGTTCTTC. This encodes CSANSGRAYNEQFF.

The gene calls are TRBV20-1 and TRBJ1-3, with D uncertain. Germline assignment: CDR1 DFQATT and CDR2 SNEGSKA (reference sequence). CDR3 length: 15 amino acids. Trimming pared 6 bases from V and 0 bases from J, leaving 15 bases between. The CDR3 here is CSARKGFGSGNTIYF. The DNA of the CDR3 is TGCAGTGCCAGAAAAGGTTTTGGCTCTGGAAACACCATATATTTT.

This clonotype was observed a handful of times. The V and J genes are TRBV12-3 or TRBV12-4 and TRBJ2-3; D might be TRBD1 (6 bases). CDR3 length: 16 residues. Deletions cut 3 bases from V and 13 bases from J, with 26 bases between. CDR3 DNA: TGTGCCAGCAGTTTTTATTCCCCACCCCCCCGGGACACGGAGTATTTT. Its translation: CASSFYSPPPRDTEYF.

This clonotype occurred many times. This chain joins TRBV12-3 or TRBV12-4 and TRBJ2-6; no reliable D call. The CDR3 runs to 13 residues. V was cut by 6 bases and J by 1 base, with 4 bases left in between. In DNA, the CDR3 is TGTGCCAGCAGGGATTCTGGGGCCAACGTCCTGACTTTC. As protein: CASRDSGANVLTF.